A selection of T cell receptor beta chains follows, all from one sample in a study of blood T cell repertoires in COVID-19. Libraries were prepared by immunoSEQ multiplex PCR; TCRdb keeps only in-frame clonotypes and omits some of them. Of 95,000 to 150,000 clones in the sample, around 80% were seen once. The sample was peripheral blood. The receptors derive from a man in his fifties or sixties with active or convalescent COVID-19. The CDR3 runs from the conserved cysteine through the conserved F or W. The D gene is left open where the match is weak. Only part of the rows carry a size: once, few, many, or a class if the clone is expanded.

D gene,V gene,CDR3 length,clone size,J gene,CDR3 DNA,CDR3 protein
.,TRBV6-5,15,.,TRBJ1-5,TGTGCCAGCAGTATCTCAGGAGGAGCGCGTCAGCCCCAGCATTTT,CASSISGGARQPQHF
.,TRBV5-1,14,.,TRBJ1-5,TGCGCCAGCAGCTGGGCGGGAGGCGATCAGCCCCAGCATTTT,CASSWAGGDQPQHF
.,TRBV10-3,15,.,TRBJ1-3,TGTGCCATCAGTGAGTCCGGACTCTCTGGAAACACCATATATTTT,CAISESGLSGNTIYF
TRBD1,TRBV9,17,few,TRBJ2-5,TGTGCCAGCAGCGCCCCGGCGGGGGACAGGGGTCGAGAGACCCAGTACTTC,CASSAPAGDRGRETQYF
.,TRBV4-2,17,few,TRBJ1-5,TGTGCCAGCAGCCAAGGGGTGGGAGGGGGGAGCAATCAGCCCCAGCATTTT,CASSQGVGGGSNQPQHF
TRBD1,TRBV24-1,13,.,TRBJ2-3,TGTGCCACCAGGGACAGGGGTGCAGATACGCAGTATTTT,CATRDRGADTQYF
TRBD2,TRBV5-1,14,.,TRBJ2-3,TGCGCCAGCGGAAACGGAGCGGGATCAGATACGCAGTATTTT,CASGNGAGSDTQYF
TRBD2,TRBV7-6,14,few,TRBJ2-7,TGTGCCAGCAGTCAAGGGGAGCGGGAGCACGAGCAGTACTTC,CASSQGEREHEQYF
.,TRBV18,14,.,TRBJ2-3,TGTGCCAGCTCACCATCCGAGGGGGCAGATACGCAGTATTTT,CASSPSEGADTQYF
.,TRBV18,15,.,TRBJ1-3,TGTGCCAGCTCACCGACGACAGATTCTGGAAACACCATATATTTT,CASSPTTDSGNTIYF
.,TRBV19,13,.,TRBJ2-7,TGTGCCAGTAGTATAGTAGGAGGGACCGAGCAGTACTTC,CASSIVGGTEQYF
.,TRBV28,14,few,TRBJ1-5,TGTGCCAGCAGTAGATGGACAGCCAATCAGCCCCAGCATTTT,CASSRWTANQPQHF
TRBD1,TRBV28,14,.,TRBJ1-5,TGTGCCAGCAGTTTATCCAGGGGGAATCAGCCCCAGCATTTT,CASSLSRGNQPQHF
TRBD1,TRBV29-1,13,.,TRBJ2-5,TGCAGCGTTGGGACAGGGCGAGGGGAGACCCAGTACTTC,CSVGTGRGETQYF
TRBD2,TRBV7-9,16,.,TRBJ2-7,TGTGCCAGCAGCTTGGGCGGGAGGTCCCTCTCCTACGAGCAGTACTTC,CASSLGGRSLSYEQYF
.,TRBV21-1,15,once,TRBJ2-7,TGTGCCAGCAGCAAAGAAGGACAGGGGTGGCACGAGCAGTACTTC,CASSKEGQGWHEQYF
.,TRBV5-1,12,.,TRBJ2-7,TGCGCCAGCAGCTGGGGGCGAGACGAGCAGTACTTC,CASSWGRDEQYF
TRBD1,TRBV15,16,.,TRBJ2-2,TGTGCCACCAGCAGTGCCGGGACAGGGGGCGGCGGGGAGCTGTTTTTT,CATSSAGTGGGGELFF
.,TRBV7-2,14,.,TRBJ1-4,TGTGCCAGCAGCTTCCGACGGACAAATGAAAAACTGTTTTTT,CASSFRRTNEKLFF
.,TRBV21-1,16,.,TRBJ2-1,TGTGCCAGCAGCAAATTAAGGGTCAGGACTGACAATGAGCAGTTCTTC,CASSKLRVRTDNEQFF
.,TRBV6-5,13,.,TRBJ1-1,TGTGCCAGCAGTTTGACGACAGAACTGGGAGCTTTCTTT,CASSLTTELGAFF
TRBD2,TRBV3-1/TRBV3-2,16,.,TRBJ2-2,TGTGCCAGCAGCCAAAGCGCGGGGGTCAACACCGGGGAGCTGTTTTTT,CASSQSAGVNTGELFF
.,TRBV7-6,13,few,TRBJ2-5,TGTGCCAGCAGCTTAGGGACACAAGAGACCCAGTACTTC,CASSLGTQETQYF
TRBD1,TRBV11-2,14,few,TRBJ1-2,TGTGCCAGCAGCCTCCGGGACAGGGCCTATGGCTACACCTTC,CASSLRDRAYGYTF
.,TRBV7-2,14,few,TRBJ2-3,TGTGCCAGCAGCTTATGGCGGTTCACAGATACGCAGTATTTT,CASSLWRFTDTQYF
TRBD1,TRBV28,14,.,TRBJ1-1,TGTGCCAGCAGTGCCCGGGACAGATTCACTGAAGCTTTCTTT,CASSARDRFTEAFF